Following are 22 T cell receptor beta chains from one sample sequenced in a study of T cell repertoires in cytomegalovirus infection (dated by TCRdb to about 2019). Instrument used: Illumina HiSeq 1500. Starting from the raw public reads, TCRdb applied fastp trimming at Q25, assembled clones with MiXCR and retained in-frame beta chains. Rows with a matching CDR3 protein are joined into one entry that keeps the most common DNA and genes. This sample lists about 440,000 distinct CDR3 sequences; about a third were detected once. Clones ranked in the top ten supply about an eighth of the sample. Sequencing input: PBMCs. These receptors came from a human donor in good health (CMV status not recorded). Some clones in this sample may be carry-over from other donors' samples.

As concerns this clonotype: This sequence may be a read error, since a much larger clone differs from it by one base. V usage is TRBV7-6 and J usage is TRBJ2-6; possibly TRBD2 for D (6 bases). CDR3 length: 18 amino acids. V was cut by 5 bases and J by 1 base, with 18 bases left in between. Germline V gives CDR1 SGHVS, CDR2 FNYEAQ. The CDR3 spells CASSALVNGGSGANVLTF. Written as DNA, the CDR3 is TGTGCCAGCAGCGCCCTGGTGAACGGGGGATCTGGGGCCAACGTCCTGACTTTC. Based on the CDR3 plus reference TRBV7-6 and TRBJ2-6, the full variable domain is GAGVSQSPRYKVTKRGQDVALRCDPISGHVSLYWYRQALGQGPEFLTYFNYEAQQDKSGLPNDRFSAERPEGSISTLTIQRTEQRDSAMYRCASSALVNGGSGANVLTFGAGSRLTVL.

In regard to this clonotype: A read error may be the cause here, since a much bigger clone is one base away. Because the CDR3 is missing its conserved closing phenylalanine or tryptophan, this is likely a read error. The chain couples TRBV7-8 to TRBJ2-7; D perhaps matches TRBD1 (5 bases). This CDR3 is 12 amino acids long. V lost 5 bases, J lost 6 bases, and 11 bases lay in between. CDR1 and CDR2 (germline): SGHVS, FQNEAQ. As DNA, the CDR3 is TGTGCCAGCAGCAATTACAGGAGCGAGCAGTACTCC. Its protein product is CASSNYRSEQYS.

Turning to this clonotype: Germline and junction disagree at one end, which may indicate a read error. This chain uses TRBV2 with TRBJ1-2; D unclear. CDR1 SNHLY and CDR2 FYNNEI come from the germline V gene. The CDR3 length is 12 residues. The CDR3 protein is CARRADGYGSTF. CDR3 nucleotide sequence: TGTGCCCGTAGAGCTGACGGCTATGGCTCCACCTTC.

This chain connects TRBV11-2 to TRBJ2-2; maybe TRBD1 (6 bases). The CDR3 is made up of 16 amino acids. Germline V lookup: CDR1 SGHAT, CDR2 FQNNGV. The V end lost 1 base, the J end lost 0 bases, and 9 bases lay between the germline ends. DNA of the CDR3: TGTGCCAGCAGCTTAGTCAGGGGCGCGAACACCGGGGAGCTGTTTTTT. Protein product: CASSLVRGANTGELFF.

There are a few counts of this clonotype. The CDR3 bases are TGTGCCAGCAACAGGGGGGGGGCCACAGATACGCAGTATTTT. This gives the protein CASNRGGATDTQYF. This chain uses TRBV6-8 with TRBJ2-3; D might be TRBD1 (8 bases). Germline CDR1 reads MNHGY; CDR2 reads SAAAGT. There are 14 residues in the CDR3. Trimming took 7 bases from V and 2 from J, leaving 13 bases between them.

This clonotype appeared a few times. CDR3 DNA: TGTGCCAGCAGCGGGGACAGGGGACCCTACGAGCAGTACTTC. Encoded protein: CASSGDRGPYEQYF. This chain joins TRBV5-4 and TRBJ2-7, with 10 bases fitting TRBD1. The CDR3 totals 14 residues. Unmatched junction bases numbered 3, after V lost 4 bases and J lost 2 bases. Looked up from germline, CDR1 is SGHNT and CDR2 is YYREEE (reference sequence). The full variable domain, completed using reference TRBV5-4 and TRBJ2-7, is ETGVTQSPTHLIKTRGQQVTLRCSSQSGHNTVSWYQQALGQGPQFIFQYYREEENGRGNFPPRFSGLQFPNYSSELNVNALELDDSALYLCASSGDRGPYEQYFGPGTRLTVT.

V usage is TRBV12-3 or TRBV12-4 and J usage is TRBJ2-6; D is perhaps TRBD1 (5 bases). The V and J ends lost 7 bases and 0 bases respectively, with 13 bases between them. The CDR3 totals 16 residues. The CDR3 loop reads CASTPVQGSGANVLTF. CDR3 nucleotide sequence: TGTGCCAGCACTCCAGTCCAGGGCTCTGGGGCCAACGTCCTGACTTTC.

This clonotype has only a few counts. The chain links TRBV19 to TRBJ2-1; 13 bases agree with TRBD2. Germline CDR1 is LNHDA and CDR2 is SQIVND (reference sequence). CDR3 size: 15 residues. V was clipped by 4 bases and J by 8 bases; unmatched bases: 5. The CDR3 spells CASSTGLAGVDEQFF. In DNA, the CDR3 is TGTGCCAGTAGTACCGGACTAGCGGGGGTCGATGAGCAGTTCTTC.

The chain carries TRBV6-1 and TRBJ1-5, with a possible D match to TRBD1 (5 bases). This CDR3 comprises 17 residues. Germline loops: CDR1 MNHNS, CDR2 SASEGT. V was cut by 5 bases and J by 6 bases, with 23 bases left in between. CDR3 nucleotides: TGTGCCAGCAGTCGTCGCCCGGACCGACAAGGGGTTCAGCCCCAGCATTTT. It codes for CASSRRPDRQGVQPQHF.

The CDR3 spells CASSTNWGLVAETQYF. In DNA form, the CDR3 reads TGTGCCAGCAGCACTAACTGGGGGCTAGTCGCGGAGACCCAGTACTTC. V gene TRBV11-2 combines with J gene TRBJ2-5; D is possibly TRBD1 (6 bases). V shed 5 bases and J shed 5 bases, with 21 bases lying between them. This CDR3 region has 16 residues. The germline CDR1 and CDR2 sequences are SGHAT and FQNNGV.

The V gene is TRBV7-2, the J gene TRBJ2-7, with 7 bases that match TRBD1. Germline V CDR1 and CDR2: SGHTA, FQGNSA. This CDR3 is built from 15 residues. The trim removed 5 bases at V and 1 base at J, leaving 8 bases unmatched. This CDR3 reads CASSIDRDFSYEQYF. In nucleotides, the CDR3 is TGTGCCAGCAGCATCGACAGGGATTTTTCCTACGAGCAGTACTTC.

The chain joins TRBV5-5 to TRBJ1-6, with D possibly matching TRBD1 (5 bases). The germline V and J ends were trimmed by 0 bases and 2 bases, with 9 bases remaining between them. The CDR3 spans 16 residues. Germline V gives CDR1 SGHKS, CDR2 YYEKEE (reference sequence). The CDR3 nucleotides read TGTGCCAGCAGCTTGGATCCGGACACCTATAATTCACCCCTCCACTTT. It specifies CASSLDPDTYNSPLHF.

As to this clonotype: A junction boundary mismatches the germline segment, possibly from a read error. This chain connects TRBV6-1 to TRBJ2-7; no reliable D call. The CDR3 runs 14 residues. Germline V lookup: CDR1 MNHNS, CDR2 SASEGT. The CDR3 DNA follows: TGTGCCAGCAGACCTGAGGCCGGACCCTACGAGCCGTACTTC. The encoded protein is CASRPEAGPYEPYF.

In its sample, this clonotype was seen many times. CDR3 loop: CASSFRGGTYEQYF. CDR3 nucleotide sequence: TGTGCCAGCAGTTTTAGGGGGGGGACCTACGAGCAGTACTTC. V usage is TRBV6-5 and J usage is TRBJ2-7, with D perhaps TRBD2 (7 bases). The CDR3 consists of 14 residues. Germline values: CDR1 MNHEY, CDR2 SVGAGI. Trimming removed 4 bases from V and 2 bases from J, with 12 bases in between.

As to this clonotype: A much larger clone lies one base from this, so it may be a read error. The rearrangement uses TRBV7-8 and TRBJ2-5, with a possible D match to TRBD2 (5 bases). This CDR3 has 14 amino acids. Per the germline V gene, CDR1 is SGHVS and CDR2 is FQNEAQ. The CDR3 bases are TGTGCCAGCAGCTTCTCGGACTGGGAAGAGGCCCAGTACTTC. It translates to CASSFSDWEEAQYF.

The J gene is TRBJ2-5, the V gene TRBV5-4, with 10 bases identical to TRBD1. This CDR3 has 15 amino acids. V was pared by 4 bases and J by 4 bases, with 7 bases of the junction left unmatched. Germline lookup yields CDR1 SGHNT and CDR2 YYREEE (reference sequence). Here the CDR3 reads CASSPETGGRETQYF. CDR3 sequence (DNA): TGTGCCAGCAGCCCGGAGACAGGGGGCCGAGAGACCCAGTACTTC.

J is TRBJ1-2 and V is TRBV12-3 or TRBV12-4; perhaps TRBD1 as D (5 bases). There are 15 residues in the CDR3. The ends were cut back, 4 bases at V and 3 bases at J, with 15 bases in the middle. This CDR3 is CASSSDSPLYYGYTF. CDR3 DNA sequence: TGTGCCAGCAGTTCTGACAGCCCCCTCTACTATGGCTACACCTTC.

V is TRBV20-1 and J is TRBJ1-5; D possibly corresponds to TRBD1 (6 bases). Deletions cut 6 bases from V and 7 bases from J, with 22 bases between. Germline V lookup: CDR1 DFQATT, CDR2 SNEGSKA (reference sequence). This CDR3 is built from 15 residues. CDR3 in amino acids: CSAGRGGPVTQPQHF. The CDR3 region has the DNA TGCAGTGCCGGGCGTGGGGGGCCAGTCACCCAGCCCCAGCATTTT.

There are a few counts of this clonotype. This chain uses TRBV7-9 with TRBJ1-1; 9 bases agree with TRBD1. Germline assignment: CDR1 SEHNR and CDR2 FQNEAQ (reference sequence). The V segment lost 5 bases and the J segment 0 bases; nucleotides outside the gene matches: 16. The CDR3 has 19 amino acids. The CDR3: CASSHQSQGARSMNTEAFF. DNA for the CDR3: TGTGCCAGCAGCCACCAGTCACAGGGGGCGAGGTCTATGAACACTGAAGCTTTCTTT.

There are a few counts of this clonotype. The genes are TRBV6-1 and TRBJ2-1; tentative D call: TRBD1 (5 bases). The CDR3 sequence is 16 residues long. The germline gives CDR1 MNHNS, CDR2 SASEGT. Trimming took 4 bases from V and 2 from J, leaving 15 bases between them. The CDR3 bases are TGTGCCAGCAGTGGAGAGACAGCCGTTACCTACAATGAGCAGTTCTTC. Protein: CASSGETAVTYNEQFF.

Details on this clonotype: With a much larger clone just one base away, this may be a read error. The chain employs TRBV7-6 and TRBJ2-1, with a possible D match to TRBD2 (7 bases). The DNA end favors TRBJ2-7, so the J call may be wrong. The CDR3 sequence is 14 residues long. Germline V gives CDR1 SGHVS, CDR2 FNYEAQ. CDR3 loop: CASSWGGAGNEQYF. CDR3 in DNA: TGTGCCAGCAGCTGGGGGGGGGCCGGGAATGAGCAGTACTTC.

The chain links TRBV5-1 to TRBJ2-1; 7 positions agree with TRBD2. Germline V gives CDR1 SGHRS, CDR2 YFSETQ. The V gene end was trimmed by 1 base and the J gene end by 0 bases; junction bases not matched to a gene: 4. The CDR3 contains 16 residues. The CDR3 bases are TGCGCCAGCAGCTTGAAGGGCGGGGGCTCCTACAATGAGCAGTTCTTC. Its protein product is CASSLKGGGSYNEQFF.